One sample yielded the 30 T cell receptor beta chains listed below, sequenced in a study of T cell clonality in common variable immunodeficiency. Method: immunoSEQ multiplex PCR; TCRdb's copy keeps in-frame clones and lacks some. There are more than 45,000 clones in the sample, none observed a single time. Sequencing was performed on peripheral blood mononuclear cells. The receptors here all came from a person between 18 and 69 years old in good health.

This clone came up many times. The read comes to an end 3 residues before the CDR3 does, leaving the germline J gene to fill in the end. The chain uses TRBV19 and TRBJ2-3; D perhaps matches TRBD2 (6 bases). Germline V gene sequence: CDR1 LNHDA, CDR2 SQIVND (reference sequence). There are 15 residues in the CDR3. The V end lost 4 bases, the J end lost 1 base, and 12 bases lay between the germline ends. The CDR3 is CASSTSGGGTDTQYF. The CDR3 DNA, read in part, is TGTGCCAGTAGTACATCAGGAGGGGGCACAGATACG.

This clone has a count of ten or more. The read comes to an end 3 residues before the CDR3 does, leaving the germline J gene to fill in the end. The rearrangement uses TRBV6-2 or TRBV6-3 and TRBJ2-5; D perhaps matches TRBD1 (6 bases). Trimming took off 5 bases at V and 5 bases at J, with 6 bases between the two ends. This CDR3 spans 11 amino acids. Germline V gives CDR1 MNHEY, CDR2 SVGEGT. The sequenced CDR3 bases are TGTGCCAGCAGTCAGGGGGAGACC. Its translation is CASSQGET. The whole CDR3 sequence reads CASSQGETQYF.

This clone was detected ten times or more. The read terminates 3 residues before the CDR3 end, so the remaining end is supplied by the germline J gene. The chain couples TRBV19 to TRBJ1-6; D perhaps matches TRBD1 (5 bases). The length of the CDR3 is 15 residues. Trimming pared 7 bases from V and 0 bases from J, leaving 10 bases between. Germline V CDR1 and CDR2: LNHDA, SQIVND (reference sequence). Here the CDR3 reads CASTPGSSYNSPLHF. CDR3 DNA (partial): TGTGCCAGTACTCCAGGGAGCTCCTATAATTCACCC.

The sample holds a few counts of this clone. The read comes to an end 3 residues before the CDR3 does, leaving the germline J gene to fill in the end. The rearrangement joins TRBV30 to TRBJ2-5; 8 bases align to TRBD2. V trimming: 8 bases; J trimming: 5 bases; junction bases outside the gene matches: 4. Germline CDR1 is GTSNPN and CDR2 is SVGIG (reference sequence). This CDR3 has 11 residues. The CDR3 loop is CALTGGETQYF. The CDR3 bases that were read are TGTGCCCTTACGGGGGGGGAGACC.

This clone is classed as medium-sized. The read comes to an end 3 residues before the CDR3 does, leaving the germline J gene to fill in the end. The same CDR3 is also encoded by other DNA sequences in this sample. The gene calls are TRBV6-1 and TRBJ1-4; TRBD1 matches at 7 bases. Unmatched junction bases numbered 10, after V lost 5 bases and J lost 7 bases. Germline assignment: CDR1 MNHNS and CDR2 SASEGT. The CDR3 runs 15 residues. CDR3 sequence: CASSKGVEGAEKLFF. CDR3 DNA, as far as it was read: TGTGCCAGCAGTAAAGGGGTGGAGGGGGCTGAAAAA.

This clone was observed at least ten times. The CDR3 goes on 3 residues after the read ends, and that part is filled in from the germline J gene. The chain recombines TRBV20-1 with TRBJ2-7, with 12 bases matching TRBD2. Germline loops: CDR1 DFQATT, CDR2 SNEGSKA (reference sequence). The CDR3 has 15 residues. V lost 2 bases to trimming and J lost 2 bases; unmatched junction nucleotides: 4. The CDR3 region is CSARQLAGGTYEQYF. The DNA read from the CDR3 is TGCAGTGCTAGACAACTAGCGGGGGGTACCTACGAG.

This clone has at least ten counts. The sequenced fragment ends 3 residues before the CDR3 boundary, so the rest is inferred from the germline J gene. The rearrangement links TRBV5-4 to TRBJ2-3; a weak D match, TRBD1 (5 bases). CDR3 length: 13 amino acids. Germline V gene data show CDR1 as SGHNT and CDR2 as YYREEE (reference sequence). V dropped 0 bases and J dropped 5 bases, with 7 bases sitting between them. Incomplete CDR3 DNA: TGTGCCAGCAGCTTGGAGGGGCAAGATACG. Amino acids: CASSLEGQDT. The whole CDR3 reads CASSLEGQDTQYF.

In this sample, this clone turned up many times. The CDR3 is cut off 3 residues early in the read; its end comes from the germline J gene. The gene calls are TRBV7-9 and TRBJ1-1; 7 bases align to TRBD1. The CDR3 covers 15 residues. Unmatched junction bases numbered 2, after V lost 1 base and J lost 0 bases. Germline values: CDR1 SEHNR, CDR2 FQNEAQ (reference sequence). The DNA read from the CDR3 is TGTGCCAGCAGCTTAGAGGGGGCGATGAACACTGAA. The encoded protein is CASSLEGAMNTE. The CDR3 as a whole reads CASSLEGAMNTEAFF.

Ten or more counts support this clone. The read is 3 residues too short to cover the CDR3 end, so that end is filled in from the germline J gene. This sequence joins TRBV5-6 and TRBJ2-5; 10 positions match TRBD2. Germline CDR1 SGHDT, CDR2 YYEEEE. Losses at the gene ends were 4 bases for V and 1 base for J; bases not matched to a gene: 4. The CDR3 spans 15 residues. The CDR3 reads CASSRLAGGQETQYF. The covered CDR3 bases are TGTGCCAGCAGCCGTTTAGCGGGGGGCCAAGAGACC.

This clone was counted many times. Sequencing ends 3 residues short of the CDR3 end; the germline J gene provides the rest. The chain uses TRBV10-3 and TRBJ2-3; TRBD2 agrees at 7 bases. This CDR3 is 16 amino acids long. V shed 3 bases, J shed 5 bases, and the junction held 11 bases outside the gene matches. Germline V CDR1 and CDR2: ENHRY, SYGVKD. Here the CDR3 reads CAISDGASGGGDTQYF. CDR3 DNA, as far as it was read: TGTGCCATCAGTGATGGGGCTAGCGGAGGAGGAGATACG.

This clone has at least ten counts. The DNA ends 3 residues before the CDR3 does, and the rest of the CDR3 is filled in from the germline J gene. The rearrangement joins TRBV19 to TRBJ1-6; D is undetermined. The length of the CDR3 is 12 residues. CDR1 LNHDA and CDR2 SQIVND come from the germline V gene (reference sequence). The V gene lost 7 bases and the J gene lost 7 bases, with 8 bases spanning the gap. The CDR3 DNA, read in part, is TGTGCCAGTATGGGCCACAATTCACCC. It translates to CASMGHNSP. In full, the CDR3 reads CASMGHNSPLHF.

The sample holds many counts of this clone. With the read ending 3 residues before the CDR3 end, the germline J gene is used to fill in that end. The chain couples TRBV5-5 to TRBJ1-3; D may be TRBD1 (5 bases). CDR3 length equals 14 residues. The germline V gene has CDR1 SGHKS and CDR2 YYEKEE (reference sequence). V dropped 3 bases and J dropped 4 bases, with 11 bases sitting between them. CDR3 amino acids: CASSYTRVGNTIYF. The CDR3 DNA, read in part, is TGTGCCAGCAGCTATACCAGGGTCGGAAACACC. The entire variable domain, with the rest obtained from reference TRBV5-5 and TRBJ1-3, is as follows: DAGVTQSPTHLIKTRGQQVTLRCSPISGHKSVSWYQQVLGQGPQFIFQYYEKEERGRGNFPDRFSARQFPNYSSELNVNALLLGDSALYLCASSYTRVGNTIYFGEGSWLTVV.

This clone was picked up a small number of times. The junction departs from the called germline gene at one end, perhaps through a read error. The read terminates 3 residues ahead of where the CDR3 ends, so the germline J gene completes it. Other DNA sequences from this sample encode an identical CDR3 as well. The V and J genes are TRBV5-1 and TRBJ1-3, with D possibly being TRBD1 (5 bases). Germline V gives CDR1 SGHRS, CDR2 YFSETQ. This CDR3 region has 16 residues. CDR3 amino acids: CASSLSGGTIRNTIYF. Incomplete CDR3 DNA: TGCGCCAGCAGCTTGTCTGGGGGGACGATACGAAACACT.

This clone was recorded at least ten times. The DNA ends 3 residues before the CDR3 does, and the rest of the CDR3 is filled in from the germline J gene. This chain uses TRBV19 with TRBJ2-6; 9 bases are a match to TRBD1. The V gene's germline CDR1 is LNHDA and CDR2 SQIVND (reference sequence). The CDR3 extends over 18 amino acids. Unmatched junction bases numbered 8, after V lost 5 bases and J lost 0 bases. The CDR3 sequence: CASSPGQGPSSGANVLTF. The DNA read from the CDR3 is TGTGCCAGTAGTCCGGGACAGGGTCCTTCCTCTGGGGCCAACGTC.

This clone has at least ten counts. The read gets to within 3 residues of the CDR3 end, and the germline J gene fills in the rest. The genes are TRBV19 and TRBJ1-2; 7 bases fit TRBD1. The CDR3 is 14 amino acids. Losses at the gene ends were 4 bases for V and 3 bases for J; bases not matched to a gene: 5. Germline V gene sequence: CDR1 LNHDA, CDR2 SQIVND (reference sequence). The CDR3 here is CASSKRQGDYGYTF. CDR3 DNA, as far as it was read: TGTGCCAGTAGTAAAAGACAGGGAGACTATGGC.

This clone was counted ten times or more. CDR3 bases read: TGTGCCAGCAGTGACAGGGACACCGGGGAG. Protein product: CASSDRDTGE. The full-length CDR3 reads as CASSDRDTGELFF. The rearrangement uses TRBV6-1 and TRBJ2-2; maybe TRBD1 (5 bases). The read halts 3 residues ahead of the CDR3 end, with the missing end drawn from the germline J gene. The CDR3 spans 13 residues. From germline, CDR1 is MNHNS and CDR2 SASEGT. The germline V and J ends were trimmed by 3 bases and 3 bases, with 5 bases remaining between them.

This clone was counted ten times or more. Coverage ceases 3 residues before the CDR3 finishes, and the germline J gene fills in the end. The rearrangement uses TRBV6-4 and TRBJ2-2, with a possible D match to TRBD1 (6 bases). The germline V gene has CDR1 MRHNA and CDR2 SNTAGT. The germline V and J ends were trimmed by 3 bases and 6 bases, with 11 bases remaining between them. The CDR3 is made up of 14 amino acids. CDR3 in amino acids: CASSEAGDAGELFF. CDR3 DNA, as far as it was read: TGTGCCAGCAGTGAGGCAGGGGATGCCGGGGAG.

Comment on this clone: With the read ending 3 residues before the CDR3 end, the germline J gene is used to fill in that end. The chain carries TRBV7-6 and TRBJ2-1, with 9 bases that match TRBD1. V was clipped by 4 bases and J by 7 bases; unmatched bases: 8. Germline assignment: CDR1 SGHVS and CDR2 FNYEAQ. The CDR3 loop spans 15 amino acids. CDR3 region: CASSSQGAVENEQFF. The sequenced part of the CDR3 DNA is TGTGCCAGCAGCTCACAGGGGGCAGTTGAGAATGAG.

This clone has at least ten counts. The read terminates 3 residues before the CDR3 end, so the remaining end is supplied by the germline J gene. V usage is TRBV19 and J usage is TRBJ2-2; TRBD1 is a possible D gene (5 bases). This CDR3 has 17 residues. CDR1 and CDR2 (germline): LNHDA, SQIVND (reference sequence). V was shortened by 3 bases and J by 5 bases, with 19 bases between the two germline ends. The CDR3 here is CASSIVGQGRSTGELFF. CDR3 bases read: TGTGCCAGTAGTATTGTTGGGCAGGGTAGATCAACCGGGGAG.

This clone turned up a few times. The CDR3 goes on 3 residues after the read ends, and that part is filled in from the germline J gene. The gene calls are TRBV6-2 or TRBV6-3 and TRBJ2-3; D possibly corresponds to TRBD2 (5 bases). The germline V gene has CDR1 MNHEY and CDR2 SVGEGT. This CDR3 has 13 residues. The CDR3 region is CASSYNRGETQYF. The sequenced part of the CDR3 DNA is TGTGCCAGCAGTTACAACCGGGGAGAGACG.

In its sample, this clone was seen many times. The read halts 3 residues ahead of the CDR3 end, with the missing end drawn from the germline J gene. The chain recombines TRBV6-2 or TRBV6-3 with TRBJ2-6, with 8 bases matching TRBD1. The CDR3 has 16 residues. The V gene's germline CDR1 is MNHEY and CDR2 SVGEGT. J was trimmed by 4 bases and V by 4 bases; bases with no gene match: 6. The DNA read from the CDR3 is TGTGCCAGCAGTTCGGGACAGGTTATGGGGGCCAACGTC. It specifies CASSSGQVMGANV. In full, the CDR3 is CASSSGQVMGANVLTF.

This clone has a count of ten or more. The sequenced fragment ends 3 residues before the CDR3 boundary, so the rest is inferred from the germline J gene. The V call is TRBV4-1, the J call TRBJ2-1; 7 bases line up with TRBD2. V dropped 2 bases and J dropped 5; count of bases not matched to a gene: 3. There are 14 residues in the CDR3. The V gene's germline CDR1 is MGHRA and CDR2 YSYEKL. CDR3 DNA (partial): TGCGCCAGCAGCCAACATGGGGGGGACAATGAG. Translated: CASSQHGGDNE. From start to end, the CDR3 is CASSQHGGDNEQFF.

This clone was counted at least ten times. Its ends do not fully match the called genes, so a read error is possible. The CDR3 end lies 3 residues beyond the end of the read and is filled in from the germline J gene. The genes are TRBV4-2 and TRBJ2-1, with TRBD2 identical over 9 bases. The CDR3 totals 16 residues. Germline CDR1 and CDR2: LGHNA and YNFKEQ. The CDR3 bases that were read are TGCGCCAGCAGCCAAGAAGGGGCGGGGGGGCCGGGTGAG. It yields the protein CASSQEGAGGPGE. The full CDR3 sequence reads CASSQEGAGGPGEQFF.

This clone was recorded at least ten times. The CDR3 protein is CASSTTGPARPYGYTF. CDR3 bases read: TGCGCCAGCAGCACCACAGGGCCAGCCCGACCCTATGGC. This rearrangement joins TRBV5-1 to TRBJ1-2; D is perhaps TRBD1 (6 bases). The read ends 3 residues early relative to the CDR3; the germline J gene fills the gap. Germline V gene data show CDR1 as SGHRS and CDR2 as YFSETQ. V lost 4 bases to trimming and J lost 4 bases, with 20 bases between them. There are 16 residues in the CDR3. Looking up the rest from reference TRBV5-1 and TRBJ1-2 gives the full variable domain: KAGVTQTPRYLIKTRGQQVTLSCSPISGHRSVSWYQQTPGQGLQFLFEYFSETQRNKGNFPGRFSGRQFSNSRSEMNVSTLELGDSALYLCASSTTGPARPYGYTFGSGTRLTVV.

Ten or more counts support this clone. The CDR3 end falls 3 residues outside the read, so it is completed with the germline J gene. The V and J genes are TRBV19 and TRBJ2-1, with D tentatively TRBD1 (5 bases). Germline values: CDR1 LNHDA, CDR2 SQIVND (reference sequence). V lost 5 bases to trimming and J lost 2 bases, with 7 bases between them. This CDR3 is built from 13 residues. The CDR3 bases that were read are TGTGCCAGTAGTCCGACAGCCTACAATGAG. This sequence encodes CASSPTAYNE. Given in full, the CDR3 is CASSPTAYNEQFF.

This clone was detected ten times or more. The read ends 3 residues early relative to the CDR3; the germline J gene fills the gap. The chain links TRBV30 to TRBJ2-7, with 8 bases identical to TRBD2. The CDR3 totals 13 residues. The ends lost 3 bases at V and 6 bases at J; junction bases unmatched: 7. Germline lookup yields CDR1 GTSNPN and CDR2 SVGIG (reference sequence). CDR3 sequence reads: CAWSGGAQSEQYF. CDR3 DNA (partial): TGTGCCTGGAGCGGGGGGGCCCAATCCGAG.

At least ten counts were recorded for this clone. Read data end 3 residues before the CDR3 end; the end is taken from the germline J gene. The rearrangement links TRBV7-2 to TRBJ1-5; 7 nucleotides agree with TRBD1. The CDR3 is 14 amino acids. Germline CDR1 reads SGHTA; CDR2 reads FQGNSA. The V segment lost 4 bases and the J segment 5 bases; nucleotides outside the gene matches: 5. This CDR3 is CASSSGQTYQPQHF. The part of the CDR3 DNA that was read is TGTGCCAGCAGCTCGGGACAGACCTATCAGCCC.

The sequenced part of the CDR3 DNA is TGTGCCAGCTCCCCCCCGGGGGGGATGGAGACG. The encoded protein is CASSPPGGMET. The complete CDR3 reads CASSPPGGMETQYF. The genes are TRBV18 and TRBJ2-3, with TRBD2 matching 8 bases. Read sequence stops 3 residues before the CDR3 end, and the germline J gene provides the missing end. CDR1 is KGHSH and CDR2 is LQKENI in the germline V gene. This CDR3 comprises 14 residues. Based on the CDR3 plus reference TRBV18 and TRBJ2-3, the full variable domain is NAGVMQNPRHLVRRRGQEARLRCSPMKGHSHVYWYRQLPEEGLKFMVYLQKENIIDESGMPKERFSAEFPKEGPSILRIQQVVRGDSAAYFCASSPPGGMETQYFGPGTRLTVL.

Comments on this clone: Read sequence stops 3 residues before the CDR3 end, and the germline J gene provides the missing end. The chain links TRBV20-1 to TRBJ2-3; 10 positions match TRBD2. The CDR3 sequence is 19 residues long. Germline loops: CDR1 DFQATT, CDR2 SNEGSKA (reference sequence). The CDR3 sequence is CSARELPERGGTIQETQYF. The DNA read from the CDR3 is TGCAGTGCTAGAGAGTTGCCCGAGCGGGGGGGTACGATCCAAGAGACG.

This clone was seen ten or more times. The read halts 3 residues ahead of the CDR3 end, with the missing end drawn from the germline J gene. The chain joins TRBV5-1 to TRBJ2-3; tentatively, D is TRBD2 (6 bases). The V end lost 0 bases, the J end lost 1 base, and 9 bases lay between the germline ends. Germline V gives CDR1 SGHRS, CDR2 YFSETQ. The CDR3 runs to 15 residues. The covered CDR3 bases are TGCGCCAGCAGCTTGGCACTAGCTGGCACAGATACG. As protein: CASSLALAGTDT. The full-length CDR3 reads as CASSLALAGTDTQYF.